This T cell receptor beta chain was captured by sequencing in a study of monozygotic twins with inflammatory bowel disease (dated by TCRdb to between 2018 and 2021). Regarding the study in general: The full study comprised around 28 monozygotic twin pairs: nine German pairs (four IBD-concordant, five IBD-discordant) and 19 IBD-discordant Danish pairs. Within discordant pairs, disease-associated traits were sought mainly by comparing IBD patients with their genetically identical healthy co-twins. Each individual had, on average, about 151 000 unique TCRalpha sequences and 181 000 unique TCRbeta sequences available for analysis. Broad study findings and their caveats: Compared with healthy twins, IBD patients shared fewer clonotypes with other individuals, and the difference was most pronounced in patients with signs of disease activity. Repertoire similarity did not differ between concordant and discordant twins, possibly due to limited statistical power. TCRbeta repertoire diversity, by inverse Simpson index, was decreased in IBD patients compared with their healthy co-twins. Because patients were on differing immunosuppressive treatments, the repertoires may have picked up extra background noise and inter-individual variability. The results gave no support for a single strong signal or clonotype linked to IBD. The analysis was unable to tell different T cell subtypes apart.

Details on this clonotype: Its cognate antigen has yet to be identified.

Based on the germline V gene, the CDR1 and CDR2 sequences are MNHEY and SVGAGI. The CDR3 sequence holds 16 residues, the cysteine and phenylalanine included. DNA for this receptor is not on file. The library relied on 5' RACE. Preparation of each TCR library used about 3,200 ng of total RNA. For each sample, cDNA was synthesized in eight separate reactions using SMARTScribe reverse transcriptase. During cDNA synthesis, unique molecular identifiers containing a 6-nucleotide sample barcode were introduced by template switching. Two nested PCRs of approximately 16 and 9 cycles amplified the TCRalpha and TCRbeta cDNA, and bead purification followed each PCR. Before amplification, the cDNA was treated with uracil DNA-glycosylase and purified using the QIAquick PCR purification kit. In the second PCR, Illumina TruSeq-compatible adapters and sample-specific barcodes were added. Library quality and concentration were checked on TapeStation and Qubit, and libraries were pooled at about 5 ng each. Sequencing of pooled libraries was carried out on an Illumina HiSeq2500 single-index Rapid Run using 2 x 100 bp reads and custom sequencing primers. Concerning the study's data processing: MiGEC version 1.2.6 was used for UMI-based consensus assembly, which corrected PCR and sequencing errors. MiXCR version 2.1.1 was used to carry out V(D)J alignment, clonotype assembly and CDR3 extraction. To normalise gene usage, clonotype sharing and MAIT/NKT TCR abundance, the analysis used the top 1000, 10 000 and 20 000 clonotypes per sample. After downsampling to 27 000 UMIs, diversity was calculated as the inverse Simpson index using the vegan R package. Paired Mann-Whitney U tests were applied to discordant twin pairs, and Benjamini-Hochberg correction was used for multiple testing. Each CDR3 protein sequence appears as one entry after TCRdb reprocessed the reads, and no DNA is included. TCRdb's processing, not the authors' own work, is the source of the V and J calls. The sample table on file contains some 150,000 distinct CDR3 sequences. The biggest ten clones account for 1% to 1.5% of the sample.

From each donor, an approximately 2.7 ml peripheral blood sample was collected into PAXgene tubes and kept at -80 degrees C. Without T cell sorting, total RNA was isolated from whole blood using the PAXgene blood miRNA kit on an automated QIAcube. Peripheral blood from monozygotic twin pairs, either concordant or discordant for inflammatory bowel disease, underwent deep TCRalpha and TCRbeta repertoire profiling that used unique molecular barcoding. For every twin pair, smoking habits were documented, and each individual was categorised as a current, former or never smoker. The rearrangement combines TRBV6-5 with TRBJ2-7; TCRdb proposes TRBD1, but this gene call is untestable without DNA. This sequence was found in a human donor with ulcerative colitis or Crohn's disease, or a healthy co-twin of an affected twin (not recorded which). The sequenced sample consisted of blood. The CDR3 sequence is CASSLKDRGLRYEQYF.